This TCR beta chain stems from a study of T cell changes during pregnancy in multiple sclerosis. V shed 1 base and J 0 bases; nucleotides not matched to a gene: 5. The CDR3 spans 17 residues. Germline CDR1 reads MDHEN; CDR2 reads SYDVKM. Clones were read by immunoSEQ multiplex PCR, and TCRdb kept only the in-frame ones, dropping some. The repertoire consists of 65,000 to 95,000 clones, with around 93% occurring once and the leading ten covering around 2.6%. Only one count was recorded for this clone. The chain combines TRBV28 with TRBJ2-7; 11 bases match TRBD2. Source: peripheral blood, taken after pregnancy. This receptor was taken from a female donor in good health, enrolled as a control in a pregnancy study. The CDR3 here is CASSLSSSGGDSYEQYF. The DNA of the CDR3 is TGTGCCAGCAGTTTATCCAGTAGCGGGGGGGACTCCTACGAGCAGTACTTC.